The present entry profiles one TCR beta chain with its context. The target antigen is unknown. Sequencing was performed with immunoSEQ multiplex PCR; in TCRdb, only in-frame clones are kept and a portion is missing. This table has nearly 60,000 clones, around 90% appearing once. The germline V gene has CDR1 MNHEY and CDR2 SMNVEV (reference sequence). The V end was cut by 5 bases, the J end by 5 bases, with 15 bases between. The CDR3 loop spans 14 amino acids. This entry is derived from a study of PD-1 blockade in classical Hodgkin lymphoma. Study details: Patients were infused with nivolumab 3 mg/kg every 2 weeks.

Study results and limitations: Complete responders had baseline diversity similar to newly diagnosed patients.

Each patient experienced a relapse that followed autologous stem cell transplantation, and brentuximab vedotin exposure varied. V is TRBV27 and J is TRBJ2-5; a weak D match, TRBD1 (6 bases). The receptor's source is a human donor with classical Hodgkin lymphoma. The specimen was peripheral blood mononuclear cells (PBMCs), collected before the second cycle of nivolumab. CDR3 amino acids: CASSPRTARETQYF. The CDR3 region has the DNA TGTGCCAGCAGTCCCAGGACAGCACGGGAGACCCAGTACTTC.